This T cell receptor (beta chain) was retrieved from a study of glioma-infiltrating T cells after dendritic cell vaccination. Background on the study: Dendritic cell vaccine was injected intradermally three times, biweekly.

This CDR3 is 16 amino acids long. V lost 2 bases and J lost 4, with 15 bases in between. CDR1 and CDR2 from the germline V gene are MGHRA and YSYEKL. Up to 2 ug genomic DNA was used for TCRB CDR3 amplification. Profiling relied on immunoSEQ multiplex PCR, and the TCRdb table lists in-frame clones only, not all of them. The repertoire holds almost 65,000 clones, with approximately 85% as singletons. All glioblastoma patients lacked an isocitrate dehydrogenase mutation. PBMC were collected before vaccination, two weeks after the third vaccination, and at progression. The chain combines TRBV4-1 with TRBJ2-1; D is possibly TRBD2 (6 bases). Sequences were derived from blood, sampled before dendritic cell vaccination. The TCR originated in a human donor with glioblastoma. CDR3 DNA: TGCGCCAGCAGCCAATCGTCCGGGGGAGTTTACAATGAGCAGTTCTTC. The encoded protein is CASSQSSGGVYNEQFF.